This entry lists 10 T cell receptor beta chains sequenced from one sample in a study of early T cells in non-severe SARS-CoV-2 infection. MiXCR, applied by TCRdb to the 5' RACE reads, yields one record per CDR3 protein. Of tens of thousands of distinct CDR3 sequences detected, about 12% appear once; the ten largest clones hold 4% to 5%. The sequenced material came from whole blood. The receptors here all came from an adult who was a healthcare worker with PCR-confirmed SARS-CoV-2 infection or an uninfected control (not recorded which).

This clonotype was observed a handful of times. The chain uses TRBV12-3 or TRBV12-4 and TRBJ1-2; TRBD1 matches at 9 bases. The CDR3 sequence is 14 residues long. J was trimmed by 2 bases and V by 5 bases; bases with no gene match: 3. The CDR3 bases are TGTGCCAGCAGTGGGGGACAGGGAAACTATGGCTACACCTTC. Translated: CASSGGQGNYGYTF.

The V gene is TRBV19, the J gene TRBJ2-3; the D gene is possibly TRBD2 (5 bases). This CDR3 is built from 15 residues. Germline loops: CDR1 LNHDA, CDR2 SQIVND (reference sequence). V shed 10 bases and J shed 2 bases, with 19 bases lying between them. The CDR3 protein is CATVSLADPTDTQYF. DNA for the CDR3: TGTGCCACCGTCTCCCTAGCAGACCCCACAGATACGCAGTATTTT.

The rearrangement links TRBV10-3 to TRBJ2-1; 7 bases match TRBD2. This CDR3 is 12 amino acids long. CDR1 and CDR2 from the germline V gene are ENHRY and SYGVKD. After removal of 3 bases from V and 10 bases from J, the junction contained 3 bases not matched to a gene. The CDR3 sequence: CAISEAGLEQFF. The CDR3 DNA reads as TGTGCCATCAGTGAAGCGGGGTTAGAGCAGTTCTTC.

V is TRBV6-5 and J is TRBJ1-2, with 7 bases aligning to TRBD1. Germline CDR1 MNHEY, CDR2 SVGAGI. The ends lost 7 bases at V and 4 bases at J; junction bases unmatched: 9. This CDR3 has 14 amino acids. CDR3 in DNA: TGTGCCAGCAACCAGGGGGGGAGGGGCTATGGCTACACCTTC. It translates to CASNQGGRGYGYTF.

This rearrangement joins TRBV7-8 to TRBJ2-5; D perhaps matches TRBD1 (5 bases). From germline, CDR1 is SGHVS and CDR2 FQNEAQ. Trimming cost V 5 bases and J 1 base, with 14 bases left between them. This CDR3 comprises 15 residues. CDR3 region: CASSHFWTFQETQYF. The CDR3 nucleotides are TGTGCCAGCAGCCACTTCTGGACATTCCAAGAGACCCAGTACTTC.

The table lists this clonotype with a few counts. The chain joins TRBV18 to TRBJ1-2; no firm D call. The CDR3 extends over 16 amino acids. V was cut by 0 bases and J by 2 bases, with 13 bases left in between. CDR1 and CDR2 from the germline V gene are KGHSH and LQKENI. The CDR3 protein is CASSPPGTRKNYGYTF. CDR3 sequence (DNA): TGTGCCAGCTCACCACCGGGCACTAGGAAAAACTATGGCTACACCTTC.

This clonotype occurred a few times. The V gene is TRBV10-3, the J gene TRBJ2-1; D possibly uses TRBD1 or TRBD2 (5 bases each). Germline CDR1 and CDR2: ENHRY and SYGVKD. The CDR3 is 15 amino acids. V gave up 6 bases and J gave up 0 bases, with 12 bases separating them. CDR3 residues: CAIRQAGSSYNEQFF. The CDR3 coding sequence is TGTGCCATCAGACAAGCAGGGAGCTCCTACAATGAGCAGTTCTTC.

This chain uses TRBV7-6 with TRBJ1-1; TRBD1 might be the D (6 bases). The CDR3 runs 15 residues. Germline values: CDR1 SGHVS, CDR2 FNYEAQ. Trimming removed 7 bases from V and 1 base from J, with 16 bases in between. CDR3 sequence (DNA): TGTGCCAGCATCCCCGTCCGGGGGCCGAACACTGAAGCTTTCTTT. As protein: CASIPVRGPNTEAFF.

This clonotype occurred a few times. This sequence joins TRBV29-1 and TRBJ2-5; D gene ambiguous. Trimming pared 0 bases from V and 1 base from J, leaving 12 bases between. The germline CDR1 and CDR2 sequences are SQVTM and ANQGSEA. The CDR3 has 15 residues. The DNA of the CDR3 is TGCAGCGTTGAAGAGTATGAAAGGCTCCAAGAGACCCAGTACTTC. Amino acids: CSVEEYERLQETQYF.

This chain uses TRBV11-2 with TRBJ2-5; D call uncertain. CDR3 size: 15 residues. Germline values: CDR1 SGHAT, CDR2 FQNNGV. The V gene lost 3 bases and the J gene lost 0 bases, with 11 bases spanning the gap. This CDR3 is CASSLVGRYQETQYF. The DNA for the CDR3 is TGTGCCAGCAGCTTGGTAGGGCGGTACCAAGAGACCCAGTACTTC.